The clone carrying this T cell receptor beta chain was seen ten or more times. What it binds is unknown. The sample comes from a study of T cell repertoires in cytomegalovirus infection. Notes on the study in general: CMV-specific HLA-C-restricted TCR beta clonotypes dominated the ex vivo response.

TCRdb independently ran MiXCR on the reads; one entry per CDR3 protein. The sample holds over 250,000 distinct CDR3 sequences, approximately 22% seen once. The CDR3 runs to 13 residues. Germline V CDR1 and CDR2: SGHVS, FQNEAQ. The V end lost 4 bases, the J end lost 9 bases, and 15 bases lay between the germline ends. The sample in question was cultured PBMCs, obtained from culture after CMV antigen stimulation. V and J are TRBV7-8 and TRBJ1-1, with a tentative D call TRBD1 (5 bases). The clonotype comes from a human donor in good health (CMV status not recorded). Some clones in this sample may be carry-over from other donors' samples. DNA of the CDR3: TGTGCCAGCAGCTACGGTCGGGCGGGGCAAGCTTTCTTT. The encoded protein is CASSYGRAGQAFF. Full variable domain (remainder filled in from reference TRBV7-8 and TRBJ1-1): GAGVSQSPRYKVAKRGQDVALRCDPISGHVSLFWYQQALGQGPEFLTYFQNEAQLDKSGLPSDRFFAERPEGSVSTLKIQRTQQEDSAVYLCASSYGRAGQAFFGQGTRLTVV.